What follows is one TCR beta chain and its context. What it binds is not known. Primers: 60 Vbeta forward and 13 Jbeta reverse. Authors' processing steps: In a later analysis, 75 million to 95 million unique TCR beta chains included roughly 11 million shared by two or more donors. Produced via immunoSEQ multiplex PCR; TCRdb's table is partial and in-frame only. That table furnishes V, J and clone size, whereas the DNA furnished D and trimming. The sample has 130,000 or so clones; approximately 74% are singletons. The data were obtained in a study of cytomegalovirus exposure and HLA in healthy donors. The study's findings and limits: In vitro experiments confirmed that three CMV-associated chains were specific for CMV antigens. Relative to equally common others, HLA-associated TCR beta chains showed greater clonal expansion in a later analysis.

The TCR originated in a male donor in good health and CMV-seronegative. Material: PBMCs.

The CDR3 sequence is CASSLETGMKNTEAFF. As DNA, the CDR3 is TGCGCCAGCAGCCTTGAAACAGGGATGAAGAACACTGAAGCTTTCTTT. The chain recombines TRBV5-1 with TRBJ1-1, with D perhaps matching TRBD1 (6 bases). CDR3 length: 16 amino acids. Germline V gene sequence: CDR1 SGHRS, CDR2 YFSETQ. V shed 4 bases and J shed 1 base, with 17 bases lying between them.